This TCR beta chain was sequenced in a study of T cells in Graves' hyperthyroidism and ophthalmopathy. There are a few counts of this clonotype. RNA transcripts gave rise to amplified TCR beta CDR3 regions. TCR CDR3 regions were first amplified by RT-PCR with HTBI primers. Each CDR3 protein is one row after TCRdb ran MiXCR on the multiplex PCR reads. The sample consists of fewer than 350,000 distinct CDR3 sequences, around a fifth of them appearing once. For the diagnoses, clinical symptoms, serum thyroxine and TRAb, thyroid ultrasound and orbital computed tomography were used. CDR3 length: 14 amino acids. Germline-derived CDR1 and CDR2 are SGHRS and YFSETQ. With 0 bases removed from V and 4 bases from J, the gap between germline ends came to 10 bases.

This chain uses TRBV5-1 with TRBJ1-2; D might be TRBD1 (5 bases). The sample comprised blood. This sequence originates from a woman aged 45-65 years with Graves' hyperthyroidism. The CDR3 protein is CASSLAREPYGYTF. The CDR3, as DNA: TGCGCCAGCAGCTTGGCCAGGGAGCCCTATGGCTACACCTTC.